The rows below give T cell receptor beta chains drawn from one sample of a study of T-cell reconstitution after alpha-beta-depleted transplantation in children. TCRdb re-analysed the PCR reads in MiXCR, keeping a single row per CDR3 protein. The sample carries approximately 490,000 distinct CDR3 sequences, under 15% recorded once. The sequencing used PBMCs from the stem cell graft donor, collected from the stem cell graft. All receptors come from a human donor who donated a stem cell graft to a child with combined immunodeficiency. The conserved cysteine and the conserved F or W are not part of the CDR3 here. Only part of the rows carry a size: once, few, many, or a class if the clone is expanded.

v_gene: TRBV7-8
j_gene: TRBJ2-3
abundance: few
CDR3aa: ASSSPTRDTDTQY

v_gene: TRBV12-3/TRBV12-4
j_gene: TRBJ1-5
abundance: many
CDR3aa: ASSHGRTNQPQH

v_gene: TRBV29-1
j_gene: TRBJ1-1
abundance: few
CDR3aa: SVEALRQDTEAF

v_gene: TRBV7-8
j_gene: TRBJ2-3
abundance: many
CDR3aa: ASSLAGGPSDTQY

v_gene: TRBV15
j_gene: TRBJ1-6
abundance: many
CDR3aa: ATSREARGASPLH

v_gene: TRBV18
j_gene: TRBJ1-1
abundance: few
CDR3aa: ASSQSGHLNTEAF

v_gene: TRBV4-3
j_gene: TRBJ2-7
abundance: -
CDR3aa: ASSVEGMGYEQY

v_gene: TRBV12-3/TRBV12-4
j_gene: TRBJ2-4
abundance: -
CDR3aa: ASSPRGDLAKNIQY

v_gene: TRBV24-1
j_gene: TRBJ2-3
abundance: few
CDR3aa: ATSGTSDYPTDTQY

v_gene: TRBV6-2/TRBV6-3
j_gene: TRBJ2-1
abundance: many
CDR3aa: ASTDPRTVGLQGNEQF

v_gene: TRBV5-1
j_gene: TRBJ2-1
abundance: many
CDR3aa: ASSLQTGNNEQF

v_gene: TRBV6-2/TRBV6-3
j_gene: TRBJ1-1
abundance: few
CDR3aa: ASSYGRNTEAF

v_gene: TRBV12-3/TRBV12-4
j_gene: TRBJ2-7
abundance: -
CDR3aa: ASSLLGLTYEQY

v_gene: TRBV20-1
j_gene: TRBJ2-3
abundance: -
CDR3aa: SAPRPTDPDTQY

v_gene: TRBV7-8
j_gene: TRBJ2-1
abundance: many
CDR3aa: ASSFRLGLADYNEQF

v_gene: TRBV12-3/TRBV12-4
j_gene: TRBJ2-7
abundance: few
CDR3aa: ASRLGGGEQY

v_gene: TRBV19
j_gene: TRBJ2-2
abundance: -
CDR3aa: ASSILVTGELF

v_gene: TRBV7-2
j_gene: TRBJ2-7
abundance: -
CDR3aa: ASRRPGLAGEQY

v_gene: TRBV6-1
j_gene: TRBJ2-1
abundance: -
CDR3aa: ASSQGGSGHNEQF

v_gene: TRBV7-8
j_gene: TRBJ2-7
abundance: -
CDR3aa: ASSLSFRTGSYEQY

v_gene: TRBV7-2
j_gene: TRBJ1-2
abundance: many
CDR3aa: ASSLAQRANYGYT

v_gene: TRBV6-5
j_gene: TRBJ2-7
abundance: -
CDR3aa: ASSYSGGTYEQY

v_gene: TRBV20-1
j_gene: TRBJ1-1
abundance: few
CDR3aa: SARYGLNTEAF

v_gene: TRBV2
j_gene: TRBJ2-3
abundance: -
CDR3aa: AGDRALRGTQY

v_gene: TRBV4-3
j_gene: TRBJ1-2
abundance: -
CDR3aa: ASSQSRLSYGYT